This TCR beta chain was identified in a study of OX40 agonist ivuxolimab in advanced cancers. Study information: Two patients with cutaneous melanoma and one with hepatocellular carcinoma, three in total, showed partial responses. Study-level results: Both blood CD4+ and CD8+ T cells showed clonal growth by week 6 at 0.1 to 3.0 mg/kg.

Only in-frame clones appear in the TCRdb table, and some are missing; sequencing was by immunoSEQ multiplex PCR. This sample has around 90,000 clones, with roughly 90% found just once. The CDR3 length is 15 residues. Germline V gives CDR1 SGHRS, CDR2 YFSETQ. Trimming cost V 0 bases and J 0 bases, with 7 bases left between them. Details on this clone: Its antigen is currently unknown. The same CDR3 arises from other DNA sequences in this sample as well.

This rearrangement joins TRBV5-1 to TRBJ1-5, with unresolved D. Sequences were derived from CD4+ or CD8+ T cells sorted from blood, sampled in a trial of the OX40 agonist ivuxolimab. The TCR comes from an adult with an advanced solid tumor such as melanoma, head and neck, liver or kidney cancer. CDR3: CASSLEDPSNQPQHF. Written as DNA, the CDR3 is TGCGCCAGCAGCTTGGAAGACCCTAGCAATCAGCCCCAGCATTTT.